The clone carrying this T cell receptor (beta chain) was observed a handful of times. The antigen remains unidentified. Germline V gives CDR1 SGHRS, CDR2 YFSETQ. Deletions cut 5 bases from V and 0 bases from J, with 12 bases between. The length of the CDR3 is 15 residues. Total RNA extracted from each sample amounted to at least 6 micrograms. Primers used in a second PCR of about 7 to 11 cycles were a sample-barcoded 5' primer and a J-beta primer mix. In TCRdb, the 5' RACE reads were re-called with MiXCR into one record per CDR3 protein. Of about 1,500,000 distinct CDR3 sequences in the sample, roughly 40% are singletons; the top ten hold around 8%. The sample belongs to a study of blood T cells in healthy people across ages. Study-wide results and caveats: What prevented conclusive comparison of naive and antigen-experienced cells was that PBMCs were unsorted.

V usage is TRBV5-1 and J usage is TRBJ2-1; D remains ambiguous. Sequencing input: blood. This receptor was obtained from a young woman in good health. The CDR3 region is CASRDRYRSYNEQFF. Written as DNA, the CDR3 is TGCGCCAGCAGGGATAGATATCGCTCCTACAATGAGCAGTTCTTC. Combining the CDR3 with reference TRBV5-1 and TRBJ2-1 gives the whole variable domain KAGVTQTPRYLIKTRGQQVTLSCSPISGHRSVSWYQQTPGQGLQFLFEYFSETQRNKGNFPGRFSGRQFSNSRSEMNVSTLELGDSALYLCASRDRYRSYNEQFFGPGTRLTVL.